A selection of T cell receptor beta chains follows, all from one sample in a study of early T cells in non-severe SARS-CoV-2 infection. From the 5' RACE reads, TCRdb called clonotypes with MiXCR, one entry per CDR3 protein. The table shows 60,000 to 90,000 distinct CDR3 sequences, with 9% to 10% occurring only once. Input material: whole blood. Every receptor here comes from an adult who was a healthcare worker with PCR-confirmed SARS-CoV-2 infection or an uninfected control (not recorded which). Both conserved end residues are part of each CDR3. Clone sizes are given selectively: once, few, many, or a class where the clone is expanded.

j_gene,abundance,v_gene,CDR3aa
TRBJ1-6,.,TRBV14,CASSQAQGMRNSPLHF
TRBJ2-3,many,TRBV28,CASTLPRTKSTDTQYF
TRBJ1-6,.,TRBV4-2,CASSQGQGVNSPLHF
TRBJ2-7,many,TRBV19,CASSIALQPYEQYF
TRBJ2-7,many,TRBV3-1,CASSQVLLGGYEQYF
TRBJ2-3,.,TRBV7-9,CASSLVHGDTQYF
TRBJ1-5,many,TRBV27,CAKTNQPQHF
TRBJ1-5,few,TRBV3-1,CASSLGTAYSNQPQHF
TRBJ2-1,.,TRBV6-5,CASSSPGGRAGNEQFF
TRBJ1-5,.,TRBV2,CASSVGSGGAQPQHF
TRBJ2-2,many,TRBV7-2,CASSLQGTGELFF
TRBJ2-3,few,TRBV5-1,CASSLEDPSTDTQYF
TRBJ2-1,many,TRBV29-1,CSASTRTSGRLHEQFF
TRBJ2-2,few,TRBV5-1,CASSPGQGYTGELFF
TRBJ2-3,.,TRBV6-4,CASSDGQGTDTQYF
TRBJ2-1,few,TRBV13,CASTLRGATYNEQFF
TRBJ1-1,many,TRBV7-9,CASSLVRSERPLVNTEAFF